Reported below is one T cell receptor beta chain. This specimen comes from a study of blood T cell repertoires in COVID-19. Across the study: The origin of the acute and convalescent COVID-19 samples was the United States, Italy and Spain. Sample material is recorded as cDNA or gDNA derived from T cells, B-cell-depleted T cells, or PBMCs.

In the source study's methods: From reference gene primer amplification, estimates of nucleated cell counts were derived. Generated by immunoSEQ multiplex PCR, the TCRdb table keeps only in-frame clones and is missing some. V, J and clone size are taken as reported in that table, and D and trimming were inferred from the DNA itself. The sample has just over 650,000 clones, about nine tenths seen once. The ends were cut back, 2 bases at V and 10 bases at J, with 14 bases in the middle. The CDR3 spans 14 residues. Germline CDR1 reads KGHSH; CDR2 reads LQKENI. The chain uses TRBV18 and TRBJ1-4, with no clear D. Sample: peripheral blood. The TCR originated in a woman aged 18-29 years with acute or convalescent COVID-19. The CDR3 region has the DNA TGTGCCAGCTCACCAAACCCTCTAGAAGGAAAACTGTTTTTT. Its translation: CASSPNPLEGKLFF.